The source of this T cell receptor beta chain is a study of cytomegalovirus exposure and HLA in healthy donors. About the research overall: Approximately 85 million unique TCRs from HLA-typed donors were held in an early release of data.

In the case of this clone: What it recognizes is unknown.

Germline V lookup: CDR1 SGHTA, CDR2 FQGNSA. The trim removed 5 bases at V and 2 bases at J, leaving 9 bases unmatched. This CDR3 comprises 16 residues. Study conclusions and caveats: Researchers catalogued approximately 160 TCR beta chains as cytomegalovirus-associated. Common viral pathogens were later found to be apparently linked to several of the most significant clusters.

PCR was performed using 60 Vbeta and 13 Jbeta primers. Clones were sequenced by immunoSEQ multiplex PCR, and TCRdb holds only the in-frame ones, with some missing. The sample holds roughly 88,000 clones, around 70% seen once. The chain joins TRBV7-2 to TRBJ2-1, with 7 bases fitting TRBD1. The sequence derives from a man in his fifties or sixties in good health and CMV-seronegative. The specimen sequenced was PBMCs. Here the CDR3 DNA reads TGTGCCAGCAGCATCAGAGACAGGGCCGCCTACAATGAGCAGTTCTTC. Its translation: CASSIRDRAAYNEQFF. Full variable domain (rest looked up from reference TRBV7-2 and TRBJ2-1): GAGVSQSPSNKVTEKGKDVELRCDPISGHTALYWYRQSLGQGLEFLIYFQGNSAPDKSGLPSDRFSAERTGGSVSTLTIQRTQQEDSAVYLCASSIRDRAAYNEQFFGPGTRLTVL.